A selection of T cell receptor beta chains follows, all from one sample in a study. Via MiXCR, TCRdb re-called the 5' RACE reads, giving one row per CDR3 protein. The sample lists tens of thousands of distinct CDR3 sequences, approximately 17% occurring once. The sequenced sample was naive CD4+ T cells sorted from blood. The receptors shown here come from a female donor with breast cancer. CDR3s include the opening cysteine and the closing phenylalanine or tryptophan. A D gene is named only where the DNA matches it firmly. Rows give clone size only sometimes, using once, few, many, or a class for an expanded clone.

clone size	J gene	V gene	D gene	CDR3 protein	CDR3 DNA
many	TRBJ2-4	TRBV20-1	.	CSAQDRTQGRINIQYF	TGCAGTGCTCAGGACCGGACCCAGGGTCGTATAAACATTCAGTACTTC
.	TRBJ2-7	TRBV5-1	.	CASRPDLREQYF	TGCGCCAGCAGACCGGATTTGCGGGAGCAGTACTTC
.	TRBJ2-7	TRBV20-1	TRBD2	CSARDLAGPNYEQYF	TGCAGTGCTAGAGATTTAGCGGGTCCTAACTACGAGCAGTACTTC
.	TRBJ1-3	TRBV5-1	TRBD1	CASSDQGANSGNTIYF	TGCGCCAGCAGCGACCAGGGGGCGAACTCTGGAAACACCATATATTTT
.	TRBJ2-1	TRBV13	TRBD2	CASSSRVAGLGEQFF	TGTGCCAGCAGCTCTCGGGTAGCGGGATTAGGAGAGCAGTTCTTC
few	TRBJ2-7	TRBV18	TRBD1	CASSPGQQYEQYF	TGTGCCAGCTCACCGGGACAGCAGTACGAGCAGTACTTC
.	TRBJ2-3	TRBV20-1	.	CSADAGWGSTDTQYF	TGCAGTGCTGATGCGGGGTGGGGGAGCACAGATACGCAGTATTTT
.	TRBJ2-7	TRBV20-1	TRBD2	CSAYTAGGYEQYF	TGCAGTGCCTACACGGCGGGAGGCTACGAGCAGTACTTC
.	TRBJ2-3	TRBV28	TRBD2	CASSYQALAGTTDTQYF	TGTGCCAGCAGTTACCAGGCCCTAGCGGGGACCACAGATACGCAGTATTTT
few	TRBJ2-7	TRBV20-1	TRBD2	CSASPTFGLAGSSYEQYF	TGCAGTGCCTCCCCTACTTTCGGACTAGCGGGCAGCTCCTACGAGCAGTACTTC
.	TRBJ2-1	TRBV5-5	TRBD2	CASSSRLAANEQFF	TGTGCCAGCAGCTCCCGACTAGCAGCCAATGAGCAGTTCTTC
few	TRBJ2-1	TRBV12-3/TRBV12-4	TRBD1	CASSPGTGGGEQFF	TGTGCCAGCAGCCCCGGGACAGGGGGCGGTGAGCAGTTCTTC
.	TRBJ1-4	TRBV9	TRBD1	CASSGTGGGEKLFF	TGTGCCAGCAGCGGCACAGGGGGCGGCGAAAAACTGTTTTTT
few	TRBJ2-1	TRBV5-6	.	CASSFEGGLNNEQFF	TGTGCCAGCAGCTTTGAGGGGGGGCTTAACAATGAGCAGTTCTTC
.	TRBJ1-1	TRBV12-3/TRBV12-4	.	CASSYGAGTEAFF	TGTGCCAGCAGTTATGGGGCAGGAACTGAAGCTTTCTTT
.	TRBJ1-2	TRBV4-2	.	CASSQGADYGYTF	TGTGCCAGCAGCCAAGGAGCAGACTATGGCTACACCTTC
few	TRBJ2-6	TRBV7-3	TRBD1	CASSSGQGSGANVLTF	TGTGCCAGCAGCTCGGGACAGGGGAGCGGGGCCAACGTCCTGACTTTC
many	TRBJ1-1	TRBV7-9	.	CASSLGGLESEAFF	TGTGCCAGCAGCTTGGGGGGGCTGGAGTCTGAAGCTTTCTTT
many	TRBJ2-7	TRBV18	.	CASSPTGHDYEQYF	TGTGCCAGCTCACCGACGGGACACGACTACGAGCAGTACTTC
many	TRBJ2-7	TRBV20-1	TRBD2	CSASPGLAGGPREQYF	TGCAGTGCTAGTCCTGGACTAGCGGGAGGGCCGCGGGAGCAGTACTTC
.	TRBJ2-7	TRBV12-3/TRBV12-4	TRBD2	CASSKGLAGAYEQYF	TGTGCCAGCTCCAAAGGACTAGCGGGAGCCTACGAGCAGTACTTC
few	TRBJ2-7	TRBV20-1	.	CSADIQNYEQYF	TGCAGTGCTGATATACAGAACTACGAGCAGTACTTC
many	TRBJ1-5	TRBV20-1	.	CSALPVRVGEPQHF	TGCAGTGCTTTACCCGTCCGCGTAGGAGAGCCCCAGCATTTT
.	TRBJ1-2	TRBV6-2/TRBV6-3	.	CASSYWQSHGYTF	TGTGCCAGCAGTTACTGGCAGTCCCATGGCTACACCTTC
.	TRBJ2-7	TRBV18	.	CASSPGTSDEQYF	TGTGCCAGCTCACCTGGGACATCTGACGAGCAGTACTTC
.	TRBJ1-1	TRBV19	.	CASMIRQDTEAFF	TGTGCCAGTATGATACGACAGGACACTGAAGCTTTCTTT
many	TRBJ1-4	TRBV20-1	.	CSASRQALGEKLFF	TGCAGTGCTTCCAGACAGGCTTTAGGGGAAAAACTGTTTTTT